The rows below give T cell receptor beta chains drawn from one sample of a study of cytomegalovirus exposure and HLA in healthy donors. Assay: immunoSEQ multiplex PCR; the TCRdb copy retains only in-frame clones and omits some. This sample's clone table lists approximately 200,000 clones. The sequencing sample was made of PBMCs. Every receptor here comes from a boy aged 10-17 years in good health and CMV-seronegative. The CDR3 runs from the conserved cysteine through the conserved F or W. Each record gives: CDR3 DNA, CDR3 protein, V gene, D gene, J gene. D genes are given only for firm matches.

DNA: TGTGCCTGGAGCCGAAAACAGGGATATGAGACTGAAGCTTTCTTT
CDR3: CAWSRKQGYETEAFF
V: TRBV30
D: -
J: TRBJ1-1

DNA: TGTGCCACCTTGAGGAGGAACACTGAAGCTTTCTTT
CDR3: CATLRRNTEAFF
V: TRBV6-5
D: -
J: TRBJ1-1

DNA: TGTGCCAGCAGTGGTAGCGGGGGACTAAAAAACATTCAGTACTTC
CDR3: CASSGSGGLKNIQYF
V: TRBV2
D: TRBD2
J: TRBJ2-4

DNA: TGTGCCAGCAGAACTGACAGGGGGAACACTGAAGCTTTCTTT
CDR3: CASRTDRGNTEAFF
V: TRBV6-6
D: TRBD1
J: TRBJ1-1

DNA: TGTGCCAGCAGCCCGGGACTGAACGGCGACGAGCAGTACTTC
CDR3: CASSPGLNGDEQYF
V: TRBV28
D: -
J: TRBJ2-7

DNA: TGTGCCAGCAGTTCCCCCCCCGGGCAGTACTTC
CDR3: CASSSPPGQYF
V: TRBV28
D: -
J: TRBJ2-7

DNA: TGTGCCACCCGCCGACCAGACAGGGGGCGAGAGACCCAGTACTTC
CDR3: CATRRPDRGRETQYF
V: TRBV6-1
D: TRBD1
J: TRBJ2-5

DNA: TGTGCCAGCAGATGGGGGCCAACAGGGAACACTGAAGCTTTCTTT
CDR3: CASRWGPTGNTEAFF
V: TRBV27
D: -
J: TRBJ1-1

DNA: TGTGCCAGCAGCCACGTAAAAGGCCTCAGGGACAGGGCAGATACGCAGTATTTT
CDR3: CASSHVKGLRDRADTQYF
V: TRBV4-2
D: TRBD1
J: TRBJ2-3

DNA: TGTGCCTGGAGTTCTAGGGGGGGTAGCACAGATACGCAGTATTTT
CDR3: CAWSSRGGSTDTQYF
V: TRBV30
D: -
J: TRBJ2-3

DNA: TGCGCCAGCAGTGTGGACACTTCGAACACCGGGGAGCTGTTTTTT
CDR3: CASSVDTSNTGELFF
V: TRBV4-3
D: -
J: TRBJ2-2

DNA: TGTGCCAGCAGGCGCCAGGGGGGACCTGAGACCCAGTACTTC
CDR3: CASRRQGGPETQYF
V: TRBV6-5
D: -
J: TRBJ2-5

DNA: TGTGCCAGCAGTTCGGACAGTGGCAATCAGCCCCAGCATTTT
CDR3: CASSSDSGNQPQHF
V: TRBV2
D: -
J: TRBJ1-5

DNA: TGTGCCAGCAGCCCCTGGGGGGTTAGCACAGATACGCAGTATTTT
CDR3: CASSPWGVSTDTQYF
V: TRBV7-3
D: -
J: TRBJ2-3

DNA: TGTGCCAGCAGCGCAAGGGGTTGGTCCCTTGGGGTTGACGAGCAGTACTTC
CDR3: CASSARGWSLGVDEQYF
V: TRBV11-1
D: -
J: TRBJ2-7

DNA: TGTGCCAGTACCCAAGACTACAGGGCTCCCTACGAGCAGTACTTC
CDR3: CASTQDYRAPYEQYF
V: TRBV19
D: -
J: TRBJ2-7

DNA: TGTGCCAGCCGGGGGTTTTACAATGAGCAGTTCTTC
CDR3: CASRGFYNEQFF
V: TRBV6-5
D: -
J: TRBJ2-1